This paragraph covers one TCR beta chain sequence. The antigen it recognizes is unknown. Qualities for individual bases were not recorded, and no much larger clone is one base off. The library was obtained by the immunoSEQ multiplex PCR assay. TCRdb took over this immuneACCESS table, retaining in-frame rearrangements with V and J assigned. Such tables are incomplete; in checked studies, under half of the missing clones stem from an unresolved V gene, and the remainder is unexplained. This sample is represented by approximately 160,000 clones; 85% to 95% of them were singletons. Clones ranked in the top ten supply around 1.3% of the sample. These data originate in a study of control samples from healthy donors and cancer patients (dated by TCRdb to 2018 to 2021). Trimming leaves V shorter by 4 bases and J shorter by 7 bases, with the junction holding 12 bases beyond the gene matches. Sequences LGHNA (CDR1) and YNFKEQ (CDR2) are obtained from the germline V gene. The CDR3, cysteine through phenylalanine, is 16 amino acids long. Only the CDR3 region is kept as DNA, spanning 48 bases read in frame from base 1.

Source material: blood. The chain was built from TRBV4-2 and TRBJ2-1; TRBD2 agrees with 8 junctional bases. The TCR originated in a woman younger than 30 in good health. CDR3 sequence: CASSPSVGSGVNEQFF. At the DNA level, the sequence is TGTGCCAGCAGCCCCTCGGTCGGTAGCGGGGTTAATGAGCAGTTCTTC.